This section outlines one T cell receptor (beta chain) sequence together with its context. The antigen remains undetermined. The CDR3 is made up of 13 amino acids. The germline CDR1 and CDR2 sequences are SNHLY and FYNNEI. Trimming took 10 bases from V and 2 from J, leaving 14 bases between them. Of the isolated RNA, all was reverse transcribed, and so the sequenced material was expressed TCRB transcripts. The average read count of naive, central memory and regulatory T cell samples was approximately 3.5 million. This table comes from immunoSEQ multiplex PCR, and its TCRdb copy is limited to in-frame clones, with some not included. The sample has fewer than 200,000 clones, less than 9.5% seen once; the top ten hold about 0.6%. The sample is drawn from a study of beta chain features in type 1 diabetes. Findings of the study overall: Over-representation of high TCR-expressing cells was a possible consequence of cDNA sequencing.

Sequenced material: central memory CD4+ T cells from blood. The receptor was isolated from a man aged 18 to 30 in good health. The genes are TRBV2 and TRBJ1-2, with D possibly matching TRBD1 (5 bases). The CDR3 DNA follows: TGTGCCACTGCGGGACCCCAAAACTATGGCTACACCTTC. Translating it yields CATAGPQNYGYTF.